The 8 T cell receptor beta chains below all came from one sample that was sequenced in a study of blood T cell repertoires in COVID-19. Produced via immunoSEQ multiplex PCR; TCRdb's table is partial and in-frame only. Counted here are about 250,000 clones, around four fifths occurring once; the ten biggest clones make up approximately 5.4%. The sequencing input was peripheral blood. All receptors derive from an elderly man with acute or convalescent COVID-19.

The CDR3 reads CASSQDVTSVVPDTQYF. For the CDR3, the DNA is TGTGCCAGCAGCCAAGATGTCACTAGCGTAGTCCCAGATACGCAGTATTTT. The J gene is TRBJ2-3, the V gene TRBV3-1 (or the pseudogene TRBV3-2); 7 nucleotides align to TRBD2. Germline V gene lookup returns CDR1 LGHDT and CDR2 YNNKEL (reference sequence). The CDR3 sequence is 17 residues long. Germline trimming cut 0 bases from V and 4 bases from J; bases unmatched to any gene: 10.

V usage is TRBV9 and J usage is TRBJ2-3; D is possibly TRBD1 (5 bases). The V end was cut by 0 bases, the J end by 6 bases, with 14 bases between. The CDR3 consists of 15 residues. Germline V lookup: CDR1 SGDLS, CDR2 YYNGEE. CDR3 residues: CASSVGQSFLDTQYF. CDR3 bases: TGTGCCAGCAGCGTAGGACAGTCTTTTCTGGATACGCAGTATTTT. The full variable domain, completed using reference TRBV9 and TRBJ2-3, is DSGVTQTPKHLITATGQRVTLRCSPRSGDLSVYWYQQSLDQGLQFLIQYYNGEERAKGNILERFSAQQFPDLHSELNLSSLELGDSALYFCASSVGQSFLDTQYFGPGTRLTVL.

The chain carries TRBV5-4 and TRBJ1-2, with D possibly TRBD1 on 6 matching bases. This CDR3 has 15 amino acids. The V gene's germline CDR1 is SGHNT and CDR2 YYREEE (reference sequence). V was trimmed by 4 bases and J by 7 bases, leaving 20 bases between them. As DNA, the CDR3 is TGTGCCAGCAGCATACCTCGGGGAGGGGGAAGTGGCTACACCTTC. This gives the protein CASSIPRGGGSGYTF.

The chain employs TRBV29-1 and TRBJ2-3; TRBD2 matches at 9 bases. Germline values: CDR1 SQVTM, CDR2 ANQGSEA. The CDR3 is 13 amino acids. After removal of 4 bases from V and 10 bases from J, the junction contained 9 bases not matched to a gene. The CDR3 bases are TGCAGCGTTGGAGGGACTAGCCAAATTCCGCAGTATTTT. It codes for CSVGGTSQIPQYF.

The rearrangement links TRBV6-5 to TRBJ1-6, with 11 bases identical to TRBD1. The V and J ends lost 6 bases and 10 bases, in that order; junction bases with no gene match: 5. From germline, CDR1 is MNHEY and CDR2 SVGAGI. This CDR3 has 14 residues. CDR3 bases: TGTGCCAGCAGAACCGGACAGGGGGCCTCACCCCTCCACTTT. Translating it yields CASRTGQGASPLHF.

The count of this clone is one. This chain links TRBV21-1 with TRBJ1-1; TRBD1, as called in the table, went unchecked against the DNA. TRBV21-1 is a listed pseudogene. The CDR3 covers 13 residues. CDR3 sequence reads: CASHQPGGTEAFF. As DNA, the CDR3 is TGTGCCAGCCACCAACCAGGGGGCACTGAAGCTTTCTTT.

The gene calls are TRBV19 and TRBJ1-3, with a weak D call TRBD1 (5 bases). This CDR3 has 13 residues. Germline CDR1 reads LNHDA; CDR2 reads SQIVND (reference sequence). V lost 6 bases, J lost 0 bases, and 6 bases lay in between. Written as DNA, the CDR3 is TGTGCCAGTAGCGACAGCTCTGGAAACACCATATATTTT. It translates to CASSDSSGNTIYF.

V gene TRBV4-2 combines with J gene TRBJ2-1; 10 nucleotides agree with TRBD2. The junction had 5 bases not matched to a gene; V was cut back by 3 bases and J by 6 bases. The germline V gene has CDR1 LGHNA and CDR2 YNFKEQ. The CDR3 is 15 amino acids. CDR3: CASSQSGGGVNEQFF. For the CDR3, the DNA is TGTGCCAGCAGCCAGAGCGGGGGGGGAGTCAATGAGCAGTTCTTC.